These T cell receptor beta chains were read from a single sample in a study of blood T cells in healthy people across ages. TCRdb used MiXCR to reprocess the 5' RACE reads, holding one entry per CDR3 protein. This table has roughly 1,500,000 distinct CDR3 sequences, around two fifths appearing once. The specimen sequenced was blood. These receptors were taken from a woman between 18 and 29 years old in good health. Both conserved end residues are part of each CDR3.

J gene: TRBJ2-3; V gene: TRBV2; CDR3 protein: CASSEKGSWSDTQYF
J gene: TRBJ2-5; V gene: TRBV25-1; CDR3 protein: CASTAGGGEQYF
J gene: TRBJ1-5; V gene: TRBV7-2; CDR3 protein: CASSVQGSGSNQPQHF
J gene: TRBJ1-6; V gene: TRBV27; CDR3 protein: CAGSLEGTVGDSPLHF
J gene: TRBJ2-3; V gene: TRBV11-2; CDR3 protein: CASSPSGGTGDTQYF
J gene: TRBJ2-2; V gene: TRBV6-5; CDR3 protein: CASHGSTNTGELFF
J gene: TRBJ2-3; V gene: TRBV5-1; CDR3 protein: CASSLVPGTGTDTQYF
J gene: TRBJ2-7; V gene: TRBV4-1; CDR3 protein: CASSQERTGAYEQYF
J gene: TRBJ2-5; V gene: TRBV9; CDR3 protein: CASNQLGGLKETQYF
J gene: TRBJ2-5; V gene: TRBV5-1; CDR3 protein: CASSSTAGSYNEQYF
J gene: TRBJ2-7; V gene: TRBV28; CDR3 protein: CASSPKGPTAHEQYF
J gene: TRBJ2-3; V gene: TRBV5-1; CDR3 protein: CASSLAGAVDTQYF
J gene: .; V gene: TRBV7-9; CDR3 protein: CASSLGSGFADEQYF
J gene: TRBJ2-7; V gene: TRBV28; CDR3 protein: CASSRAGTILEQYF
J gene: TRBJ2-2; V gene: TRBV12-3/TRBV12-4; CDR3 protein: CASSPFRTGKLFF
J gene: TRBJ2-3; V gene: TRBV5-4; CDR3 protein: CASSLEYHGGTDTQYF
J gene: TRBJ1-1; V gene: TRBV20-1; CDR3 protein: CSAKTGTGGTEAFF
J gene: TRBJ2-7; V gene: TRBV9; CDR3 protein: CASGLHSASASDEQYF
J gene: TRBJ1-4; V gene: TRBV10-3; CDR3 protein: CAISESTGLGEKLFF
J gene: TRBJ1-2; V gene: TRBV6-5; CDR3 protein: CATYLGAGGGYTF
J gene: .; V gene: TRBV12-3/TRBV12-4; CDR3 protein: CASSTGVGEYEQFF
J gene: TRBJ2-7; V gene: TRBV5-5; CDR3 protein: CASSLTLAETYNEQYF